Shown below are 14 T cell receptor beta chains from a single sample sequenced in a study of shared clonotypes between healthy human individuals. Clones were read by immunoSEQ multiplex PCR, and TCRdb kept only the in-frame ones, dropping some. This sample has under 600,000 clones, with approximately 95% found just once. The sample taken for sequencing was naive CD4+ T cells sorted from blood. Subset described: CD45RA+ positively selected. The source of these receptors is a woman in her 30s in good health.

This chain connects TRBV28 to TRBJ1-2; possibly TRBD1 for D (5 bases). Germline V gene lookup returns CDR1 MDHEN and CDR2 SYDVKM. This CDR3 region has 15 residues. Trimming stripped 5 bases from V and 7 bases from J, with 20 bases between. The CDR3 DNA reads TGTGCCAGCAGTGGAACAACAGGTGTCTGGGGTGGCTACACCTTC. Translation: CASSGTTGVWGGYTF.

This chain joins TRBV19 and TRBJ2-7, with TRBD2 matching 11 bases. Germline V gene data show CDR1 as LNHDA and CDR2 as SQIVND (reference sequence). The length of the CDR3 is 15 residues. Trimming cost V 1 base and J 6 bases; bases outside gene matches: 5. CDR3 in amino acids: CASSIVPSGRSEQYF. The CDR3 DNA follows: TGTGCCAGTAGTATAGTGCCTAGCGGGAGGAGCGAGCAGTACTTC.

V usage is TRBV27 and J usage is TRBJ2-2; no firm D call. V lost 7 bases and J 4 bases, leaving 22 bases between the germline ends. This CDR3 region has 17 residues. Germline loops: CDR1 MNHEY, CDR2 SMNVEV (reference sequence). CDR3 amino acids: CASTRRSGRLGTGELFF. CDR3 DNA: TGTGCCAGCACCCGAAGGTCGGGTAGGCTCGGCACCGGGGAGCTGTTTTTT.

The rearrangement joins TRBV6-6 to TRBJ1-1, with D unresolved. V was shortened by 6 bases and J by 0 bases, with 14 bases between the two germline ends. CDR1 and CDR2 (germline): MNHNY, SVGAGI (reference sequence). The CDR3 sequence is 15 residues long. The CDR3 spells CASRAPTGMNTEAFF. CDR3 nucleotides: TGTGCCAGCAGAGCCCCGACGGGGATGAACACTGAAGCTTTCTTT.

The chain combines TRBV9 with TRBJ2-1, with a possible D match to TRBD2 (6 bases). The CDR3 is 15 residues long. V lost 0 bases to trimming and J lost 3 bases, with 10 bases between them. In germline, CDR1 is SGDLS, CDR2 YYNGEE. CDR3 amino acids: CASSVAEGNYNEQFF. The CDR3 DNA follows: TGTGCCAGCAGCGTAGCGGAGGGTAACTACAATGAGCAGTTCTTC.

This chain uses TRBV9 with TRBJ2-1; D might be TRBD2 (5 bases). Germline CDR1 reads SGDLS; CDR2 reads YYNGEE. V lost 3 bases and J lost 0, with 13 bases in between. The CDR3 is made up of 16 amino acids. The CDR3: CASSARTGNSYNEQFF. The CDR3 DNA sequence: TGTGCCAGCAGCGCCCGGACTGGGAACTCCTACAATGAGCAGTTCTTC. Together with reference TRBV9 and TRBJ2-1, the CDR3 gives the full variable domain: DSGVTQTPKHLITATGQRVTLRCSPRSGDLSVYWYQQSLDQGLQFLIQYYNGEERAKGNILERFSAQQFPDLHSELNLSSLELGDSALYFCASSARTGNSYNEQFFGPGTRLTVL.

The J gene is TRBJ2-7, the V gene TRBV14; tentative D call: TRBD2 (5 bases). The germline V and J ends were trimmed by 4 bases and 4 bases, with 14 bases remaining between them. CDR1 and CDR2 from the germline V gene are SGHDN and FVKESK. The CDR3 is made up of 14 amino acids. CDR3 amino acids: CASSPTSGPYEQYF. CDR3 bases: TGTGCCAGCAGCCCCACGAGCGGACCATACGAGCAGTACTTC.

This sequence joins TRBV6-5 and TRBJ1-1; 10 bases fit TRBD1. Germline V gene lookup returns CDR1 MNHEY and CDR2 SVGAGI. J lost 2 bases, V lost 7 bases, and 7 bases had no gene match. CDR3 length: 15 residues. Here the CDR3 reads CASIRDRGANTEAFF. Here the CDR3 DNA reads TGTGCCAGCATCCGGGACAGGGGCGCCAACACTGAAGCTTTCTTT.

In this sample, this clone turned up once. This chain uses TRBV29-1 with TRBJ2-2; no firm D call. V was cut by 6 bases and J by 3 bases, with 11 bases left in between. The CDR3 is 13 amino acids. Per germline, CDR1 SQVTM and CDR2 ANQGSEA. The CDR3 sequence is CSVQTRYTGELFF. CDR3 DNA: TGCAGCGTCCAGACCCGGTACACCGGGGAGCTGTTTTTT.

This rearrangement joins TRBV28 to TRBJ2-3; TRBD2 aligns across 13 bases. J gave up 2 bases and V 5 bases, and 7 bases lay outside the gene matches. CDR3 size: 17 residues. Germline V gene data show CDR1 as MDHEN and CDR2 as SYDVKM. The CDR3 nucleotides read TGTGCCAGCAGTCCCGAGGGACTAGCGGGATTCACAGATACGCAGTATTTT. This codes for CASSPEGLAGFTDTQYF. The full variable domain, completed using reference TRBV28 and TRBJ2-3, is DVKVTQSSRYLVKRTGEKVFLECVQDMDHENMFWYRQDPGLGLRLIYFSYDVKMKEKGDIPEGYSVSREKKERFSLILESASTNQTSMYLCASSPEGLAGFTDTQYFGPGTRLTVL.

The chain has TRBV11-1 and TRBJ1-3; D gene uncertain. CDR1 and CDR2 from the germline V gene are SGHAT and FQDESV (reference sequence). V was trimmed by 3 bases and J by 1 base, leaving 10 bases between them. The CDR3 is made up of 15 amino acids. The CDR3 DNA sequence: TGTGCCAGCAGCTTCAACCCCGAATCTGGAAACACCATATATTTT. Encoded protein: CASSFNPESGNTIYF.

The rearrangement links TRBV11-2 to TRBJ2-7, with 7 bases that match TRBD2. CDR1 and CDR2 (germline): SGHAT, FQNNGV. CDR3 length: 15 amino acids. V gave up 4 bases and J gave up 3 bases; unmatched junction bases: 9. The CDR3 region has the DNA TGTGCCAGCAGCTGGGCTAGCGGAAATAGCTACGAGCAGTACTTC. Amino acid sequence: CASSWASGNSYEQYF. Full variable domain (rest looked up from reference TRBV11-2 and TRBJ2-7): EAGVAQSPRYKIIEKRQSVAFWCNPISGHATLYWYQQILGQGPKLLIQFQNNGVVDDSQLPKDRFSAERLKGVDSTLKIQPAKLEDSAVYLCASSWASGNSYEQYFGPGTRLTVT.

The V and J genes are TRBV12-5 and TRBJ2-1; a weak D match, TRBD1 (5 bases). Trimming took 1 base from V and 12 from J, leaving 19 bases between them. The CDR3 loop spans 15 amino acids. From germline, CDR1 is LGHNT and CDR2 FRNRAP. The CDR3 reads CASGLGAQGKDLQFF. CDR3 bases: TGTGCTAGTGGTTTGGGGGCCCAGGGTAAGGACCTGCAGTTCTTC.

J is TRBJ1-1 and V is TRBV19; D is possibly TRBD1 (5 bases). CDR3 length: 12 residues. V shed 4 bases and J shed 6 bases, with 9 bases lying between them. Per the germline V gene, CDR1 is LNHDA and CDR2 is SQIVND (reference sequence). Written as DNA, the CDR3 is TGTGCCAGTAGTAGGACATACTCTGAAGCTTTCTTT. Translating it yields CASSRTYSEAFF.